The 31 T cell receptor beta chains below come from one sample, sequenced in a study of identical twins. TCRdb ran MiXCR on the 5' RACE reads and lists one entry per CDR3 protein. The sample gives about 500,000 distinct CDR3 sequences, 13% to 15% of which show up once; approximately 0.9% is in the top ten. These data are also associated with another study on yellow fever vaccine responses in identical twins.

The sample consisted of CD4+ T cells sorted from blood. These receptors were obtained from a woman under 30 in good health.

This clonotype was counted between two and nine times. V and J are TRBV12-3 or TRBV12-4 and TRBJ1-1; TRBD1 is a possible D gene (5 bases). Trimming shortened V by 8 bases and J by 4 bases, and 11 bases separated the two germline ends. There are 12 residues in the CDR3. CDR3 sequence (DNA): TGTGCCAGCCGGGGGTATGTCACTGAAGCTTTCTTT. The encoded protein is CASRGYVTEAFF.

This clonotype was found a few times. V and J are TRBV5-1 and TRBJ2-7; D is perhaps TRBD2 (5 bases). This CDR3 comprises 18 residues. Trimming left V 6 bases short and J 0 bases short, with 25 bases between. Germline loops: CDR1 SGHRS, CDR2 YFSETQ. The CDR3 protein is CASKKDQHDIGNSYEQYF. The CDR3 DNA reads as TGCGCCAGCAAGAAGGATCAGCATGATATCGGGAACTCCTACGAGCAGTACTTC.

The chain carries TRBV5-1 and TRBJ2-7, with no clear D. V was shortened by 0 bases and J by 5 bases, with 12 bases between the two germline ends. CDR1 and CDR2 (germline): SGHRS, YFSETQ. The CDR3 runs 14 residues. The CDR3 protein is CASSLGSEANEQYF. The DNA for the CDR3 is TGCGCCAGCAGCTTGGGTTCTGAGGCCAACGAGCAGTACTTC.

CDR3 in amino acids: CASSLSGQENTGELFF. CDR3 bases: TGTGCCAGCAGCTTATCCGGGCAGGAGAACACCGGGGAGCTGTTTTTT. The chain has TRBV7-9 and TRBJ2-2; D remains unclear. V lost 2 bases and J 1 base, leaving 11 bases between the germline ends. Germline CDR1 SEHNR, CDR2 FQNEAQ (reference sequence). The CDR3 is made up of 16 amino acids.

This clonotype appeared a few times. The V gene is TRBV19, the J gene TRBJ2-3; D perhaps matches TRBD1 (6 bases). Trimming removed 4 bases from V and 2 bases from J, with 10 bases in between. The germline CDR1 and CDR2 sequences are LNHDA and SQIVND (reference sequence). CDR3 length equals 14 residues. The CDR3 DNA reads TGTGCCAGTAGTACCCGGGACACCACAGATACGCAGTATTTT. Translated, it gives CASSTRDTTDTQYF.

The chain employs TRBV6-6 and TRBJ2-7, with D possibly matching TRBD1 (5 bases). Germline V gives CDR1 MNHNY, CDR2 SVGAGI (reference sequence). V gave up 3 bases and J gave up 5 bases, with 11 bases separating them. The length of the CDR3 is 13 residues. CDR3 coding DNA: TGTGCCAGCAGTTATAGGGGCGTCCACGAGCAGTACTTC. Its protein product is CASSYRGVHEQYF.

V gene TRBV5-6 combines with J gene TRBJ2-1; 10 positions match TRBD2. The germline CDR1 and CDR2 sequences are SGHDT and YYEEEE. The CDR3 is made up of 17 amino acids. V lost 4 bases and J lost 5; bases outside the gene matches: 12. CDR3 sequence: CASSLGLAGGANNEQFF. The DNA of the CDR3 is TGTGCCAGCAGCCTAGGATTAGCGGGAGGCGCCAACAATGAGCAGTTCTTC.

The chain recombines TRBV6-1 with TRBJ1-1; tentative D call: TRBD1 (6 bases). The V gene lost 7 bases and the J gene lost 6 bases, with 18 bases spanning the gap. The V gene's germline CDR1 is MNHNS and CDR2 SASEGT. This CDR3 comprises 14 residues. DNA for the CDR3: TGTGCCAGCAATAAACGGACAGAGAGTGCTGAAGCTTTCTTT. Protein product: CASNKRTESAEAFF.

The chain combines TRBV7-9 with TRBJ2-1; 9 positions agree with TRBD2. The CDR3 runs 15 residues. Looked up from germline, CDR1 is SEHNR and CDR2 is FQNEAQ (reference sequence). V shed 1 base and J 4 bases; nucleotides not matched to a gene: 2. The CDR3 spells CASSLDLAGYNEQFF. CDR3 sequence (DNA): TGTGCCAGCAGCTTAGATCTAGCGGGGTACAATGAGCAGTTCTTC.

This rearrangement joins TRBV4-2 to TRBJ2-1; D remains ambiguous. Trimming took 3 bases from V and 9 from J, leaving 18 bases between them. The CDR3 has 15 amino acids. CDR1 LGHNA and CDR2 YNFKEQ come from the germline V gene. CDR3 in amino acids: CASSQETRVVAEQFF. For the CDR3, the DNA is TGTGCCAGCAGCCAGGAGACCCGGGTGGTCGCTGAGCAGTTCTTC.

This clonotype was detected a few times. The V and J genes are TRBV7-2 and TRBJ1-1; no clear D. Germline loops: CDR1 SGHTA, CDR2 FQGNSA. This CDR3 is built from 16 residues. V was clipped by 5 bases and J by 0 bases, with 16 bases between them. The CDR3 protein is CASSANRFVMNTEAFF. CDR3 nucleotide sequence: TGTGCCAGCAGCGCCAACCGGTTTGTTATGAACACTGAAGCTTTCTTT.

The chain recombines TRBV5-1 with TRBJ2-3; D possibly corresponds to TRBD1 (5 bases). V was shortened by 7 bases and J by 3 bases, with 12 bases between the two germline ends. CDR1 and CDR2 from the germline V gene are SGHRS and YFSETQ. This CDR3 has 13 residues. CDR3 sequence reads: CASLQGGTDTQYF. Written as DNA, the CDR3 is TGCGCCAGCCTTCAGGGCGGAACAGATACGCAGTATTTT.

In its sample, this clonotype was seen a few times. The rearrangement joins TRBV6-1 to TRBJ1-5; D gene unclear. Germline V lookup: CDR1 MNHNS, CDR2 SASEGT. V lost 2 bases, J lost 4 bases, and 6 bases lay in between. The CDR3 runs 13 residues. CDR3 sequence reads: CASSELGNQPQHF. CDR3 coding DNA: TGTGCCAGCAGTGAATTAGGGAATCAGCCCCAGCATTTT.

V gene TRBV21-1 combines with J gene TRBJ2-5. TRBV21-1 is assigned pseudogene status. The CDR3 covers 14 residues. The chain's CDR3 is CASSKVEYQETQYF. Written as DNA, the CDR3 is TGTGCCAGCAGCAAGGTCGAGTACCAAGAGACCCAGTACTTC.

Ten or more counts support this clonotype. CDR3 loop: CASSRAIDGNTGELFF. As DNA, the CDR3 is TGTGCCAGCAGCCGAGCCATCGACGGGAACACCGGGGAGCTGTTTTTT. This chain joins TRBV7-9 and TRBJ2-2; D gene unclear. The V gene lost 5 bases and the J gene lost 1 base, with 14 bases spanning the gap. This CDR3 contains 16 residues. The germline V gene has CDR1 SEHNR and CDR2 FQNEAQ (reference sequence). Based on the CDR3 plus reference TRBV7-9 and TRBJ2-2, the full variable domain is DTGVSQNPRHKITKRGQNVTFRCDPISEHNRLYWYRQTLGQGPEFLTYFQNEAQLEKSRLLSDRFSAERPKGSFSTLEIQRTEQGDSAMYLCASSRAIDGNTGELFFGEGSRLTVL.

The chain uses TRBV20-1 and TRBJ2-7; tentative D call: TRBD2 (6 bases). The CDR3 has 15 amino acids. Germline-derived CDR1 and CDR2 are DFQATT and SNEGSKA (reference sequence). The germline V and J ends were trimmed by 5 bases and 0 bases, with 17 bases remaining between them. The CDR3 reads CSAAAGGRFSYEQYF. The CDR3 DNA reads TGCAGTGCTGCCGCCGGGGGAAGATTCTCCTACGAGCAGTACTTC.

In this sample, this clonotype turned up many times. V and J are TRBV12-3 or TRBV12-4 and TRBJ2-1; 7 positions match TRBD1. After removal of 5 bases from V and 6 bases from J, the junction contained 1 base not matched to a gene. CDR3 size: 12 residues. The CDR3 DNA follows: TGTGCCAGCAGTACAGGGGTCAATGAGCAGTTCTTC. This translates into CASSTGVNEQFF.

This clonotype has only one observation. This sequence joins TRBV20-1 and TRBJ2-1, with 13 bases fitting TRBD2. The germline V gene encodes CDR1 DFQATT and CDR2 SNEGSKA (reference sequence). The CDR3 is 17 residues long. After removal of 1 base from V and 2 bases from J, the junction contained 5 bases not matched to a gene. CDR3 sequence reads: CSARVLGTSGTYNEQFF. The DNA of the CDR3 is TGCAGTGCTAGAGTGTTAGGGACTAGCGGGACCTACAATGAGCAGTTCTTC.

The J gene is TRBJ1-1, the V gene TRBV10-3, with D maybe TRBD1 (5 bases). The CDR3 extends over 14 amino acids. Germline CDR1 ENHRY, CDR2 SYGVKD. Trimming removed 3 bases from V and 3 bases from J, with 11 bases in between. This chain's CDR3 is CAISDGGVYTEAFF. The CDR3 coding sequence is TGTGCCATCAGTGATGGGGGAGTTTACACTGAAGCTTTCTTT.

The table lists this clonotype with many counts. The genes are TRBV12-3 or TRBV12-4 and TRBJ2-3; possibly TRBD2 for D (6 bases). CDR3 length equals 14 residues. V lost 10 bases to trimming and J lost 4 bases, with 18 bases between them. The DNA of the CDR3 is TGTGCCACTAAATGGGGACCGGGAGCAGATACGCAGTATTTT. Translating it yields CATKWGPGADTQYF.

The chain employs TRBV27 and TRBJ2-1; possibly TRBD2 for D (5 bases). This CDR3 contains 16 residues. Germline CDR1 is MNHEY and CDR2 is SMNVEV (reference sequence). V dropped 5 bases and J dropped 8 bases, with 22 bases sitting between them. The CDR3 protein is CASSPTGEGHEDEQFF. For the CDR3, the DNA is TGTGCCAGCAGTCCTACTGGAGAGGGCCATGAGGATGAGCAGTTCTTC.

In its sample, this clonotype was seen a few times. CDR3 protein: CASSYGQLGNTIYF. The CDR3 DNA follows: TGTGCCAGCAGCTACGGACAGCTTGGAAACACCATATATTTT. The chain links TRBV7-2 to TRBJ1-3; D may be TRBD1 (6 bases). The ends were cut back, 4 bases at V and 3 bases at J, with 10 bases in the middle. Germline CDR1 is SGHTA and CDR2 is FQGNSA. The CDR3 runs to 14 residues.

V usage is TRBV28 and J usage is TRBJ2-1, with 8 bases identical to TRBD1. This CDR3 has 15 residues. V gave up 4 bases and J gave up 4 bases; unmatched junction bases: 6. CDR1 is MDHEN, CDR2 SYDVKM, per germline. Written as DNA, the CDR3 is TGTGCCAGCAGTTACCGGGGACAGGTTTACAATGAGCAGTTCTTC. It codes for CASSYRGQVYNEQFF.

This clonotype was picked up a small number of times. J is TRBJ2-4 and V is TRBV7-2, with 7 bases fitting TRBD2. CDR3 length equals 16 residues. Looked up from germline, CDR1 is SGHTA and CDR2 is FQGNSA. The V segment lost 5 bases and the J segment 0 bases; nucleotides outside the gene matches: 7. The CDR3 DNA is TGTGCCAGCAGCCCGACTAGCTTGACAGCCAAAAACATTCAGTACTTC. Amino acids: CASSPTSLTAKNIQYF.

This clonotype was counted many times. V gene TRBV20-1 combines with J gene TRBJ2-3; TRBD2 matches 7 bases. CDR3 length: 16 amino acids. The germline CDR1 and CDR2 sequences are DFQATT and SNEGSKA (reference sequence). The V segment lost 8 bases and the J segment 1 base; nucleotides outside the gene matches: 15. CDR3 loop: CSPPRRSRGGTDTQYF. The DNA of the CDR3 is TGCAGTCCTCCTAGGAGGTCTCGGGGGGGCACAGATACGCAGTATTTT.

This clonotype was picked up a small number of times. This chain uses TRBV20-1 with TRBJ2-1; the D gene is possibly TRBD1 (6 bases). The CDR3 is 12 amino acids. Between the trimmed V and J ends, which lost 2 bases and 5 bases, there was a span of 7 bases. Germline CDR1 is DFQATT and CDR2 is SNEGSKA (reference sequence). The CDR3: CSARRQDNEQFF. CDR3 DNA sequence: TGCAGTGCTAGACGACAGGACAATGAGCAGTTCTTC.

V gene TRBV30 combines with J gene TRBJ2-3, with D possibly TRBD1 on 5 matching bases. This CDR3 is 12 amino acids long. Looked up from germline, CDR1 is GTSNPN and CDR2 is SVGIG (reference sequence). V was pared by 2 bases and J by 5 bases, with 8 bases between. The CDR3 spells CAWSTGQDTQYF. In DNA form, the CDR3 reads TGTGCCTGGAGTACAGGTCAAGATACGCAGTATTTT.

In DNA form, the CDR3 reads TGCAGTGCTGTCCCCGGGTCAGCCTATGGCTACACCTTC. It translates to CSAVPGSAYGYTF. V is TRBV20-1 and J is TRBJ1-2; D is unclear. The CDR3 totals 13 residues. Trimming shortened V by 5 bases and J by 4 bases, and 14 bases separated the two germline ends. Germline loops: CDR1 DFQATT, CDR2 SNEGSKA (reference sequence).

This clonotype was detected only a few times. The chain employs TRBV5-1 and TRBJ2-1; the D call may be TRBD1 or TRBD2 (5 bases each). Trimming removed 5 bases from V and 8 bases from J, with 17 bases in between. There are 14 residues in the CDR3. Germline lookup yields CDR1 SGHRS and CDR2 YFSETQ. CDR3 loop: CASRRLEVGDEQFF. CDR3 DNA: TGCGCCAGCAGGCGGCTAGAGGTGGGGGATGAGCAGTTCTTC.

The CDR3 reads CASSVDWGAFDTQYF. In nucleotides, the CDR3 is TGTGCCAGCAGCGTGGATTGGGGGGCTTTTGATACGCAGTATTTT. The V and J genes are TRBV11-2 and TRBJ2-3, with D tentatively TRBD1 or TRBD2 (6 bases each). Germline-derived CDR1 and CDR2 are SGHAT and FQNNGV. The CDR3 runs 15 residues. V lost 5 bases, J lost 6 bases, and 18 bases lay in between.

The chain is built from TRBV19 and TRBJ1-2; tentatively, D is TRBD1 (6 bases). V lost 11 bases and J lost 4, with 20 bases in between. The length of the CDR3 is 14 residues. The germline gives CDR1 LNHDA, CDR2 SQIVND (reference sequence). The CDR3 nucleotides read TGTGCCCGGCGATGGGGGGGGCCCACCTATGGCTACACCTTC. It is translated as CARRWGGPTYGYTF.